Each of the 18 T cell receptor beta chains below was sequenced from the same sample in a study of blood T cells in healthy people across ages. PCR was performed a second time for roughly 6 to 12 cycles using a sample-barcoded 5' primer and a J-beta primer mix. TCRdb re-called the 5' RACE reads through MiXCR, storing one row per CDR3 protein. Here the sample spans 1,300,000 or so distinct CDR3 sequences, roughly 60% being singletons. Sequenced sample: blood. Every receptor here comes from a man aged 18 to 35 in good health.

This clonotype was detected a few times. This rearrangement joins TRBV10-3 to TRBJ2-7; D gene unclear. Germline V gene sequence: CDR1 ENHRY, CDR2 SYGVKD. This CDR3 contains 14 residues. Trimming cost V 11 bases and J 0 bases, with 17 bases left between them. The CDR3 DNA follows: TGTGCCGGGGTGCCGGCTAGAAACTCCTACGAGCAGTACTTC. It yields the protein CAGVPARNSYEQYF.

The V gene is TRBV27, the J gene TRBJ2-4; weak D call: TRBD1 (5 bases). Gene TRBJ2-7 matches the end of the DNA better, so the J call may be wrong. Germline V CDR1 and CDR2: MNHEY, SMNVEV (reference sequence). CDR3 length: 12 amino acids. The CDR3 spells CASSLSGAEQYF. DNA for the CDR3: TGTGCCAGCAGTTTATCTGGGGCCGAGCAGTACTTC.

This chain uses TRBV6-6 with TRBJ2-1; D is unresolved. The CDR3 runs to 13 residues. Germline V gene lookup returns CDR1 MNHNY and CDR2 SVGAGI (reference sequence). Trimming took off 0 bases at V and 8 bases at J, with 8 bases between the two ends. The CDR3 nucleotides are TGTGCCAGCAGTTACTCGGTCTCCCATGAGCAGTTCTTC. Amino acid sequence: CASSYSVSHEQFF.

This chain connects TRBV20-1 to TRBJ1-2; the D gene is possibly TRBD1 (5 bases). The CDR3 is made up of 12 amino acids. V shed 3 bases and J shed 8 bases, with 13 bases lying between them. The V gene's germline CDR1 is DFQATT and CDR2 SNEGSKA (reference sequence). The CDR3 bases are TGCAGTGCTAGTGTTGGGGGGATGGGCTACACCTTC. Translation gives CSASVGGMGYTF.

The V call is TRBV27, the J call TRBJ2-1; D is uncertain. Deletions cut 1 base from V and 9 bases from J, with 10 bases between. From germline, CDR1 is MNHEY and CDR2 SMNVEV (reference sequence). CDR3 length equals 13 residues. This CDR3 reads CASSLYSGGEQFF. The CDR3 DNA reads TGTGCCAGCAGTTTATATTCGGGCGGTGAGCAGTTCTTC.

The chain uses TRBV29-1 and TRBJ2-3; D gene ambiguous. Trimming shortened V by 3 bases and J by 4 bases, and 14 bases separated the two germline ends. Per germline, CDR1 SQVTM and CDR2 ANQGSEA. This CDR3 has 14 residues. The CDR3 loop reads CSVEVYGVPDTQYF. The CDR3 DNA is TGCAGCGTTGAGGTGTATGGGGTCCCAGATACGCAGTATTTT.

The chain employs TRBV6-1 and TRBJ2-7; D gene unclear. CDR1 is MNHNS, CDR2 SASEGT, per germline. V gave up 7 bases and J gave up 0 bases, with 16 bases separating them. The CDR3 is 15 amino acids. The CDR3 DNA reads as TGTGCCAGCAACTTGAGTCCCAGTAGCTCCTACGAGCAGTACTTC. It yields the protein CASNLSPSSSYEQYF.

The chain joins TRBV7-9 to TRBJ2-7; 9 bases match TRBD2. CDR1 SEHNR and CDR2 FQNEAQ come from the germline V gene (reference sequence). The length of the CDR3 is 16 residues. Trimming at V came to 6 bases and at J to 2 bases, leaving 11 bases not matched to a gene. CDR3 nucleotide sequence: TGTGCCAGCAGTCCGCGGGGGGGACACGGAACCTACGAGCAGTACTTC. Amino acids: CASSPRGGHGTYEQYF.

This clonotype was seen only a few times. Written as DNA, the CDR3 is TGCGCCAGCAGCCAAGTAGGAGAAGATACGCAGTATTTT. It translates to CASSQVGEDTQYF. The V gene is TRBV4-3, the J gene TRBJ2-3; no clear D gene. CDR1 and CDR2 from the germline V gene are LGHNA and YSLEER. The CDR3 loop spans 13 amino acids. The V end was cut by 1 base, the J end by 5 bases, with 7 bases between.

This clonotype was observed a handful of times. The chain links TRBV7-2 to TRBJ2-1, with a possible D match to TRBD1 (6 bases). The germline V gene has CDR1 SGHTA and CDR2 FQGNSA. Trimming took off 5 bases at V and 5 bases at J, with 13 bases between the two ends. The length of the CDR3 is 14 residues. The CDR3, as DNA: TGTGCCAGCAGCCAGACAGGCATTGACAATGAGCAGTTCTTC. It specifies CASSQTGIDNEQFF.

V and J are TRBV2 and TRBJ2-3, with TRBD1 identical over 7 bases. This CDR3 region has 16 residues. V lost 3 bases and J lost 4; bases outside the gene matches: 10. The germline CDR1 and CDR2 sequences are SNHLY and FYNNEI. The CDR3 DNA reads TGTGCCAGCAGTGATGGGGCAGGGGGTTTAGCAGATACGCAGTATTTT. Amino acids: CASSDGAGGLADTQYF.

V usage is TRBV20-1 and J usage is TRBJ2-1; 13 bases are shared with TRBD2. The J segment lost 7 bases and the V segment lost 0 bases, leaving 9 bases of the junction unmatched. Per germline, CDR1 DFQATT and CDR2 SNEGSKA (reference sequence). This CDR3 comprises 17 residues. The CDR3 loop is CSARDGELAGGWNEQFF. In DNA, the CDR3 is TGCAGTGCTAGAGACGGGGAACTAGCGGGAGGGTGGAATGAGCAGTTCTTC.

There are a few counts of this clonotype. The rearrangement joins TRBV4-2 to TRBJ2-7; 8 bases map to TRBD2. Germline loops: CDR1 LGHNA, CDR2 YNFKEQ. The CDR3 extends over 14 amino acids. V gave up 2 bases and J gave up 5 bases; unmatched junction bases: 5. The CDR3 bases are TGTGCCAGCAGCCAACTAGCGGGTGGGGACGAGCAGTACTTC. Amino acids: CASSQLAGGDEQYF.

The DNA of the CDR3 is TGTGCCAGCAGTTCTAGCGGGGGGGCGAAGGGGACAGATACGCAGTATTTT. Amino acid sequence: CASSSSGGAKGTDTQYF. The rearrangement joins TRBV2 to TRBJ2-3; the match to TRBD2 covers 12 bases. The CDR3 covers 17 residues. With V trimmed by 5 bases and J by 3 bases, 9 bases remained unmatched. Germline V gives CDR1 SNHLY, CDR2 FYNNEI.

The chain links TRBV7-8 to TRBJ2-4, with D perhaps matching TRBD2 (7 bases). The DNA end is a closer match to TRBJ2-7, so the J assignment may be wrong. This CDR3 is 18 amino acids long. Germline V lookup: CDR1 SGHVS, CDR2 FQNEAQ. The CDR3 DNA sequence: TGTGCCAGCAGCCAACTTCGTTCCAGCGGGACACTTCCCTACGAGCAGTACTTC. This gives the protein CASSQLRSSGTLPYEQYF.

This chain uses TRBV7-9 with TRBJ2-3; D is possibly TRBD2 (6 bases). CDR1 is SEHNR and CDR2 is FQNEAQ in the germline V gene (reference sequence). This CDR3 comprises 16 residues. The germline V and J ends were trimmed by 10 bases and 0 bases, with 20 bases remaining between them. This CDR3 is CATDSSEHTSTDTQYF. DNA of the CDR3: TGTGCCACGGATTCTAGCGAACATACTAGCACAGATACGCAGTATTTT.

This clonotype has more than one count but fewer than ten. V usage is TRBV10-3 and J usage is TRBJ1-6; TRBD1 matches at 9 bases. Germline V lookup: CDR1 ENHRY, CDR2 SYGVKD. The CDR3 is 13 amino acids. V was pared by 10 bases and J by 10 bases, with 8 bases of the junction left unmatched. The CDR3 loop reads CATRTGAESPLHF. DNA for the CDR3: TGTGCCACACGGACAGGGGCCGAATCACCCCTCCACTTT.

J is TRBJ2-5 and V is TRBV29-1; 12 bases align to TRBD2. The CDR3 is made up of 13 amino acids. Germline V CDR1 and CDR2: SQVTM, ANQGSEA. Written as DNA, the CDR3 is TGCAGTGGGGGGACTAGCGGGCAAGAGACCCAGTACTTC. This codes for CSGGTSGQETQYF.